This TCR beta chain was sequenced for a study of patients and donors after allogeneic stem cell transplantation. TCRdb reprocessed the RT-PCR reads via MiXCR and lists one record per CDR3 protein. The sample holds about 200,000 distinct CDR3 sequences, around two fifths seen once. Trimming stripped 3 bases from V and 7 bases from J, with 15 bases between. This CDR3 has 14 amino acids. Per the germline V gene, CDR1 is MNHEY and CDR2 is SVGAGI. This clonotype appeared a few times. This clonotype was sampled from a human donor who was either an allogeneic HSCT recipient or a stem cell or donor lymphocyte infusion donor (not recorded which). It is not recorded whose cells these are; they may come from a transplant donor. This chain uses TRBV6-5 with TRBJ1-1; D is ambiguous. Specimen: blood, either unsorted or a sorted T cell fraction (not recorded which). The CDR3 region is CASSYWDRRNEAFF. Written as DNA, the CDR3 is TGTGCCAGCAGTTATTGGGATCGCCGGAATGAAGCTTTCTTT.